This T cell receptor (beta chain) was obtained from a study of T cell responses to AZD1222 COVID-19 vaccine. General observations from the study: A reported finding is that nearly half of spike-specific TCRs target unmutated variant regions.

There are 18 residues in the CDR3. Trimming removed 2 bases from V and 1 base from J; junction bases left unmatched: 13. The germline V gene has CDR1 MDHEN and CDR2 SYDVKM. This clone was detected once. Its antigen is not identified. Method: immunoSEQ multiplex PCR; TCRdb's copy keeps in-frame clones and lacks some. In the table there are approximately 120,000 clones, 75% to 85% of which are singletons. Recipients boosted at about 4 weeks or about 12 weeks are pooled. The chain joins TRBV28 to TRBJ1-2; 7 bases are a match to TRBD1. The sample here was peripheral blood, taken 28 days after the second AZD1222 dose. This clonotype was sampled from an adult who received the AZD1222 COVID-19 vaccine. The CDR3 loop reads CASSLVLTGTAINYGYTF. CDR3 sequence (DNA): TGTGCCAGCAGTTTAGTGCTGACCGGGACAGCGATTAACTATGGCTACACCTTC.